This T cell receptor beta chain was sequenced for a study of cytomegalovirus exposure and HLA in healthy donors. Findings of the study overall: A later analysis showed HLA-associated TCR beta chains outstripping equally common others in clonal expansion. Among donors in an Asian-associated ancestry cluster, a later analysis reportedly found fewer N-insertions than the roughly 610-donor mean.

Concerning this clone itself: The antigen is undetermined. Distinct nucleotide sequences in the sample also encode this CDR3.

Though nominally healthy at sampling, donors likely had unrecorded immune exposures. Primers: 60 Vbeta forward and 13 Jbeta reverse. The repertoire was sequenced with immunoSEQ multiplex PCR; TCRdb's copy has only in-frame clones and lacks some. The sample yields 150,000 to 200,000 clones, roughly 80% seen once. V was pared by 3 bases and J by 6 bases, with 5 bases of the junction left unmatched. In germline, CDR1 is SGHRS, CDR2 YFSETQ. The CDR3 spans 13 residues. This clonotype was sampled from a female donor in good health and CMV-seronegative. The chain uses TRBV5-1 and TRBJ2-7, with 8 bases that match TRBD1. The specimen sequenced was PBMCs. The CDR3 DNA reads TGCGCCAGCAGCTCTGGACAGGGTACCGAGCAGTACTTC. Its protein is CASSSGQGTEQYF.